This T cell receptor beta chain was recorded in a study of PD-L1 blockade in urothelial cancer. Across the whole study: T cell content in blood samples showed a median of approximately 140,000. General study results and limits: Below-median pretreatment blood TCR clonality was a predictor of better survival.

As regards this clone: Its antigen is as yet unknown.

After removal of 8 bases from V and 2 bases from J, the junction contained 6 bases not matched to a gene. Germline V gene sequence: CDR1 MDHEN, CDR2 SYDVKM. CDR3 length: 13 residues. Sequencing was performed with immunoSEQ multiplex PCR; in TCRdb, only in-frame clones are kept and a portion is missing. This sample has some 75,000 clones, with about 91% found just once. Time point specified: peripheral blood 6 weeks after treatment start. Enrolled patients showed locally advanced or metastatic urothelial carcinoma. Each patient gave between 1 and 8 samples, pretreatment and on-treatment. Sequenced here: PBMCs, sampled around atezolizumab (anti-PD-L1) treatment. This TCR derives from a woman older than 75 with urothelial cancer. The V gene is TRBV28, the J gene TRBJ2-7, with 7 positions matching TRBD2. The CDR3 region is CASARREPYEQYF. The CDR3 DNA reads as TGTGCCAGCGCGCGGCGGGAGCCCTACGAGCAGTACTTC.